This section outlines one TCR beta chain sequence together with its context. This clonotype turned up a few times. Its binding antigen is unknown. Per-nucleotide qualities are absent, and no much larger clonotype sits a single base away. The sample belongs to a study of early T cells in non-severe SARS-CoV-2 infection (dated by TCRdb to 2020 to 2023). Study-wide context: Because TCR sequencing relied on bulk RNA taken from unsorted whole blood, pairing of alpha and beta chains was not possible.

The paper as a whole reports these results and caveats: VDJdb matching was skewed toward anti-spike CD8 responses and likely underestimated virus-specific expansions by missing private and CD4 specificities.

The CDR3 spans 14 residues, from the cysteine through the phenylalanine. Just the 42-base CDR3 DNA is kept, in frame starting at base 1. CDR1 is given as DFQATT and CDR2 as SNEGSKA, both from the germline V gene (reference sequence). Cut back by 3 bases and 0 bases, the V and J ends lie 6 bases apart. Receptors were amplified or captured by 5' RACE. The sample was run on a NextSeq 500. To correct for sequencing error and PCR bias, the TCR library protocol tagged individual cDNA molecules with unique molecular identifiers. Both TCR alpha and beta chains were sequenced, and tight co-correlation was observed between alpha and beta sequence abundances in each sample. In the authors' own workflow: Decombinator V4 was used to annotate the V gene, J gene and CDR3 of the TCR sequences. TCRs were defined as expanded if a significant change between any two time points was detected under a Poisson model with p below 0.0001. TCR abundances were normalised to the total number of TCRs sequenced per sample and expressed as counts per million. MAIT TCRs were defined by TRAV1-2 paired with TRAJ12, TRAJ20 or TRAJ33, and iNKT TCRs by TRAV10 paired with TRAJ18. A search of VDJdb, accessed on 1 November 2021, was run for TCRs annotated to CMV, EBV and SARS-CoV-2, with TCRs annotated for multiple antigens excluded. TCRdb itself trimmed the public reads at Q25 with fastp, ran MiXCR and retained productive beta chains. Each entry is one CDR3 protein sequence, shown with its most common DNA and genes. TCRdb assigned the V and J calls; the authors' analysis was not used. The sample data list more than 65,000 distinct CDR3 sequences, and about 4.9% of these were observed just once. The ten largest clones represent 3% to 4.5% of the sample.

A case-control design nested within a healthcare worker cohort in London, UK, was used, with weekly nasopharyngeal swab PCR tests and blood sampling performed. Healthcare workers were recruited between 23 and 31 March 2020, during the week of the UK lockdown, and were followed weekly for up to about 15 weeks. The chain joins TRBV20-1 to TRBJ1-6; the D gene cannot be named for sure. Sequenced here: whole blood, sampled at baseline. The sequence was obtained from an adult who was a healthcare worker with PCR-confirmed SARS-CoV-2 infection or an uninfected control (not recorded which). The donor label of this sample is uncertain. The base sequence is TGCAGTGCTAGTATTAGCTCCTATAATTCACCCCTCCACTTT. Its translation reads: CSASISSYNSPLHF.